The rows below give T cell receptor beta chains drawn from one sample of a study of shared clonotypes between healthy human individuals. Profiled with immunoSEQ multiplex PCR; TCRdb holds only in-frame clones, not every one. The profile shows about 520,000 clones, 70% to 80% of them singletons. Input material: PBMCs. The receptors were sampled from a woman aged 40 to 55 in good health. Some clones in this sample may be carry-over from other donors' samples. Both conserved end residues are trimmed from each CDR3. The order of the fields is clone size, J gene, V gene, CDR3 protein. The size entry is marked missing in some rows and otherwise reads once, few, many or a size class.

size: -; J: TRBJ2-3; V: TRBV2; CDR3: ASGAVTDTQY
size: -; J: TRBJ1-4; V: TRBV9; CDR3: ASSLTGAANEKLF
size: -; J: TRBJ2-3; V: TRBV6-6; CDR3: ASSYSSSDTQY
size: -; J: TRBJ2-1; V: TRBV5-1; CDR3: ASSLLQGTYNEQF
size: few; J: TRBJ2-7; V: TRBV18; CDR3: ASSPDTTYEQY
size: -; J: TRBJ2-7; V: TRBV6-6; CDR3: ASSYSRDWAYEQY
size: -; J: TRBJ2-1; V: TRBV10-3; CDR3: AISAWTAEQF
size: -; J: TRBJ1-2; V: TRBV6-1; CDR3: ASSGRDYGYT
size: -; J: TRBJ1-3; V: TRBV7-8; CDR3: ASSLAWQSGNTIY
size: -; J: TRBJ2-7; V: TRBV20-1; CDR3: SAVQGGEQY
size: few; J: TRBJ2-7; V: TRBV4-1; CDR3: ASSQDLQDYNEQY
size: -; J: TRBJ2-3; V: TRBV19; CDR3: ASSIVARSTDTQY
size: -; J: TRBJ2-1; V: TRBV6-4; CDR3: ASSDSHSQLYNEQF
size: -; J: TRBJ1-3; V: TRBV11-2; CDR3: ASSPGHGNTIY
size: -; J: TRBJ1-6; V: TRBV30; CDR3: AWRGGYNSPLH
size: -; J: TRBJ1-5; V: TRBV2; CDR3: ASSEEDTDQPQH
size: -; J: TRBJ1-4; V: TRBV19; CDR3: ATQDRGATNEKLF
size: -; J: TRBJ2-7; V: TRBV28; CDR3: ASSLYGLAGLTYEQY
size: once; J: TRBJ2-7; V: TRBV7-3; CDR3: ASSLTGTGTYEQY
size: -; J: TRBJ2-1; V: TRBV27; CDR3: AVKGGLDEQF
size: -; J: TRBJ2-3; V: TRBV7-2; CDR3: ASSLIPRYTQY
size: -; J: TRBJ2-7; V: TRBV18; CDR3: ASSPGLLTYEQY
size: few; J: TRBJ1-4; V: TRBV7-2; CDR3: ASSWGGATNEKLF
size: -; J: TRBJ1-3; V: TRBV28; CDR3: ASSIQGNTIY
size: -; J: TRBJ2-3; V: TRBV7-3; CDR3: ASARGPDTQY
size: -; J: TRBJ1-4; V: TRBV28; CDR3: ATGAGNEKLF
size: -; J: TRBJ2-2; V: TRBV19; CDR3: ASSRGQGAPGELF
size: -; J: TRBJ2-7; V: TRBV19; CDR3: ASRRGYEQY
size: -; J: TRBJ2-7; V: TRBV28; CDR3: ATERLAKYEQY
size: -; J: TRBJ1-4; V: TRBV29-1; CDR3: SVGGWGRDNEKLF
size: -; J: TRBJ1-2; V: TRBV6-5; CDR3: ASSYDRTDYGYT
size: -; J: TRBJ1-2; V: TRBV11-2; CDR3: ASSFFDYGYT
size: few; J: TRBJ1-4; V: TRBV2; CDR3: ASTRHEKLF
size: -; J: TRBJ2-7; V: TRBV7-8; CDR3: ASSLVPGQGPYEQY
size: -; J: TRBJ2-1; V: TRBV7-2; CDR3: ASSLGRGIQGYNEQF
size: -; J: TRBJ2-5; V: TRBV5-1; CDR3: ASSPLGTAQETQY
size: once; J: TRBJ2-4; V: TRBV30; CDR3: AWRLASAKNIQY
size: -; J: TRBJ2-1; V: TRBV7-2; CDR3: ASSLEGSGRASEQF
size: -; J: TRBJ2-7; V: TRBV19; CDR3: ASSLRAGYEQY
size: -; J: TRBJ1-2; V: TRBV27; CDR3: ASSLSPTREYYGYT
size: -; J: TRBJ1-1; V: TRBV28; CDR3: ASSLMGLTEAF
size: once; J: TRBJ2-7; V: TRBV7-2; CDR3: ASSSSRTSGMSSYEQY
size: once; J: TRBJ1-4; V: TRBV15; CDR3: ATSRGAEKLF
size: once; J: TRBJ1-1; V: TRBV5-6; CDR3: ASSLGLNTEAF
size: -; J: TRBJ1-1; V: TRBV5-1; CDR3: ASSLSSGGGYTEAF
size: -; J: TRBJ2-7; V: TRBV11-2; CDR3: ASSLVENEQY
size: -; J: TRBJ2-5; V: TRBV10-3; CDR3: AISELGSETQY